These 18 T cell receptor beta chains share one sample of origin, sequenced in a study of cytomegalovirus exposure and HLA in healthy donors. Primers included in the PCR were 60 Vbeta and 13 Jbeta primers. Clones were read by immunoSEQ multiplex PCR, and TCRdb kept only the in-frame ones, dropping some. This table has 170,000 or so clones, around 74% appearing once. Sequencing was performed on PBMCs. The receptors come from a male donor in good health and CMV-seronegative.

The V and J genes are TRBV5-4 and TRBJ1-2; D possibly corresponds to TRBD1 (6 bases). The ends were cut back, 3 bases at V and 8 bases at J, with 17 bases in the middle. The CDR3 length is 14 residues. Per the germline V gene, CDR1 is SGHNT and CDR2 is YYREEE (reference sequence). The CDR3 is CASSSFIQGVGYTF. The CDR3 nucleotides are TGTGCCAGCAGCTCATTTATACAGGGAGTAGGCTACACCTTC. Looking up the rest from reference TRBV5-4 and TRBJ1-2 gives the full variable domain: ETGVTQSPTHLIKTRGQQVTLRCSSQSGHNTVSWYQQALGQGPQFIFQYYREEENGRGNFPPRFSGLQFPNYSSELNVNALELDDSALYLCASSSFIQGVGYTFGSGTRLTVV.

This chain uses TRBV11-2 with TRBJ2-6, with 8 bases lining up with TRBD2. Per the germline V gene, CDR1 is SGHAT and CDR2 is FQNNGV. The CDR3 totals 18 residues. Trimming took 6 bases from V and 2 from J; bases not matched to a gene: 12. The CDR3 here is CASRLGRGGPAGANVLTF. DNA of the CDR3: TGTGCCAGCAGGTTGGGTCGGGGGGGCCCTGCTGGGGCCAACGTCCTGACTTTC.

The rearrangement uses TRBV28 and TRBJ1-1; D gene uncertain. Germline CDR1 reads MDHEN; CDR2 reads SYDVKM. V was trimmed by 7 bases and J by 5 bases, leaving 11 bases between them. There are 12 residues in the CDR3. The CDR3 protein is CASKLPMTEAFF. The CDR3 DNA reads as TGTGCCAGCAAGCTTCCGATGACTGAAGCTTTCTTT.

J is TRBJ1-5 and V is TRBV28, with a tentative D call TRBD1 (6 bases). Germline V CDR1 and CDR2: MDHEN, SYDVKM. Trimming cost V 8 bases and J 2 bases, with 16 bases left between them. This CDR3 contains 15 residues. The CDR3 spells CASVEGGEGNQPQHF. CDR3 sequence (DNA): TGTGCCAGCGTCGAGGGGGGGGAAGGCAATCAGCCCCAGCATTTT.

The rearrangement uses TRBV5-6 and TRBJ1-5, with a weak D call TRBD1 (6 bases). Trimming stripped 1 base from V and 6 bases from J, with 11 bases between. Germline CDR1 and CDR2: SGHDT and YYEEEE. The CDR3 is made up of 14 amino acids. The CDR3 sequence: CASSLRSGVQPQHF. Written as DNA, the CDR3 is TGTGCCAGCAGCTTGAGGTCAGGGGTTCAGCCCCAGCATTTT.

CDR3 nucleotides: TGTGCTAGTGGTTTGGTACGGGAGGGCTCCGGGGCCAACGTCCTGACTTTC. Amino acid sequence: CASGLVREGSGANVLTF. The chain recombines TRBV12-5 with TRBJ2-6, with 8 bases aligning to TRBD2. With 0 bases clipped from V and 4 bases from J, the junction kept 5 bases outside the gene matches. This CDR3 region has 17 residues. CDR1 and CDR2 (germline): LGHNT, FRNRAP.

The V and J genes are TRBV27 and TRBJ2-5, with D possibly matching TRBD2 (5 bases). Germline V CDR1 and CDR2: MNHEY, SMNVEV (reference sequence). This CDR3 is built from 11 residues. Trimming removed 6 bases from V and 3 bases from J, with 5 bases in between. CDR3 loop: CASSGEETQYF. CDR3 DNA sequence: TGTGCCAGCAGCGGGGAAGAGACCCAGTACTTC.

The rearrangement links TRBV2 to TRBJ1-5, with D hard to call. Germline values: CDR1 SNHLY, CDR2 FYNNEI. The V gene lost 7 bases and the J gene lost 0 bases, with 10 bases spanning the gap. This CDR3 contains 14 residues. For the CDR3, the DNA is TGTGCCAGCAAAAGAGGTGATAGCAATCAGCCCCAGCATTTT. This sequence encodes CASKRGDSNQPQHF.

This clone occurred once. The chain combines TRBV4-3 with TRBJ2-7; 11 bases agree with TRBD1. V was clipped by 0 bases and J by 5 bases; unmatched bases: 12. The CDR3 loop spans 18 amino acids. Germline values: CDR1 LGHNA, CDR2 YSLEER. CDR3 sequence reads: CASSQELLVRDRGNEQYF. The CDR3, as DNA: TGCGCCAGCAGCCAAGAATTATTGGTACGGGACAGGGGGAACGAGCAGTACTTC.

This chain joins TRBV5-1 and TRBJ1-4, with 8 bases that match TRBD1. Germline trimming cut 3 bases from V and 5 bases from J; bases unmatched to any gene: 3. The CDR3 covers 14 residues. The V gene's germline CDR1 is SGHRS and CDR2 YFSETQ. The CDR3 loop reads CASSSDRGNEKLFF. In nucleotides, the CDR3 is TGCGCCAGCAGCTCCGACAGGGGAAATGAAAAACTGTTTTTT.

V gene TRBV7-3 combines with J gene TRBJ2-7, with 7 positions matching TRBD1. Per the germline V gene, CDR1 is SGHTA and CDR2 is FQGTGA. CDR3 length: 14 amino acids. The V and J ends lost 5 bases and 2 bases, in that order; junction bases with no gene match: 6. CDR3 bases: TGTGCCAGCAGCCTTCGACAGGGACCCTACGAGCAGTACTTC. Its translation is CASSLRQGPYEQYF.

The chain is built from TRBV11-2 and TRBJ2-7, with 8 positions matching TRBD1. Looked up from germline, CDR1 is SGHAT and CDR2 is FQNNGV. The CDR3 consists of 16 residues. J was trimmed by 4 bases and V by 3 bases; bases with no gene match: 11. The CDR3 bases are TGTGCCAGCAGCTTTGACCCGGGACAGGAGCTATACGAGCAGTACTTC. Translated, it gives CASSFDPGQELYEQYF.

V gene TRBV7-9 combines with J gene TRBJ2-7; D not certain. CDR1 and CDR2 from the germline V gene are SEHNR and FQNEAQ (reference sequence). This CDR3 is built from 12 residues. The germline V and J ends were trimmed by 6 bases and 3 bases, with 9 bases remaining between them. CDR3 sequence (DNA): TGTGCCAGCAGTCCCACTATCTACGAGCAGTACTTC. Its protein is CASSPTIYEQYF.

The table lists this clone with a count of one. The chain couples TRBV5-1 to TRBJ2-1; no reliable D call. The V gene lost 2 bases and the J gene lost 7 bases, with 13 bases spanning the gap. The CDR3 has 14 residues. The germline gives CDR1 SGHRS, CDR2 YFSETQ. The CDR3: CASSFARKQNEQFF. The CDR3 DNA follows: TGCGCCAGCAGCTTCGCCCGCAAGCAAAATGAGCAGTTCTTC.

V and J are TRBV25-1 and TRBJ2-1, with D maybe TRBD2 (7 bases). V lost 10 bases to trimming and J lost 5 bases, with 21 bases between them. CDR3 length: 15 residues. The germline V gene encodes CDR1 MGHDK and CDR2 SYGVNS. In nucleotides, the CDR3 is TGTGCCACCCATGGGGGGGGCTCGGGAAACAATGAGCAGTTCTTC. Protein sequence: CATHGGGSGNNEQFF.

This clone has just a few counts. The CDR3 reads CASSQSIAGGPWEQYF. CDR3 sequence (DNA): TGCGCCAGCAGCCAATCTATAGCGGGAGGCCCGTGGGAGCAGTACTTC. The chain has TRBV4-3 and TRBJ2-7, with 10 bases that match TRBD2. The CDR3 has 16 amino acids. With 2 bases clipped from V and 7 bases from J, the junction kept 11 bases outside the gene matches. The germline V gene encodes CDR1 LGHNA and CDR2 YSLEER.

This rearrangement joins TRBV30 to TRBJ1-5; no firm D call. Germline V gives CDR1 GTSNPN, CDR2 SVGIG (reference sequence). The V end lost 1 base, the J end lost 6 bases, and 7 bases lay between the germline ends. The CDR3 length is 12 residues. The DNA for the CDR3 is TGTGCCTGGAGTGCTGGAGGTCAGCCCCAGCATTTT. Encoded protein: CAWSAGGQPQHF.

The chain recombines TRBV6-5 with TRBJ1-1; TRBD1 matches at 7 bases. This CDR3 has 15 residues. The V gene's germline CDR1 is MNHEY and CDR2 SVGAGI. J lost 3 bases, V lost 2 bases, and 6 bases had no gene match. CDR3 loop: CASSYRGRSDTEAFF. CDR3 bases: TGTGCCAGCAGTTACAGGGGGCGCTCGGACACTGAAGCTTTCTTT.